This note documents a single T cell receptor (beta chain) sequence. Antigen: not known. This entry belongs to a study of shared clonotypes between healthy human individuals. Study outcomes and limitations: Rarefaction gave evidence that sorted-subset sequencing remained incomplete despite large depth.

The donors were all Caucasian adults (living in Nashville, Tennessee). Data came from immunoSEQ multiplex PCR; TCRdb stores just in-frame clones and leaves some out. The table shows 2,500,000 or so clones, with approximately 94% occurring only once. V gave up 2 bases and J gave up 0 bases, with 2 bases separating them. The CDR3 extends over 11 amino acids. Germline CDR1 GTSNPN, CDR2 SVGIG (reference sequence). The sequenced material came from naive CD4+ T cells from PBMCs. Subset denoted: CD45RA+ positively selected. The receptor was isolated from a man between 18 and 35 years old in good health. Some clones in this sample may be carry-over from other donors' samples. V gene TRBV30 combines with J gene TRBJ2-7, with no clear D. This CDR3 reads CAWSFSYEQYF. The CDR3 DNA follows: TGTGCCTGGAGTTTCTCCTACGAGCAGTACTTC.